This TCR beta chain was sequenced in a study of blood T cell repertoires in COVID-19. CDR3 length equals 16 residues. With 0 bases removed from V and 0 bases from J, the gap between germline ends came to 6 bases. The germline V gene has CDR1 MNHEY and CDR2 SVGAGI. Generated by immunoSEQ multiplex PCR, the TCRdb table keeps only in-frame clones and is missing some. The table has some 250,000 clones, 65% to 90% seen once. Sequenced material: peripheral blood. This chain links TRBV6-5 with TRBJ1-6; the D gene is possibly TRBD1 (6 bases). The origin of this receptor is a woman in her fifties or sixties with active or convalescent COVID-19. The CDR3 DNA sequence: TGTGCCAGCAGTTACTCAGGGGGCTCCTATAATTCACCCCTCCACTTT. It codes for CASSYSGGSYNSPLHF.